This TCR beta chain was identified in a study of Ad26.COV2.S vaccination and SARS-CoV-2 variants. Study-level findings and limits: Assessments of TCR breadth and depth may have underestimated the total T cell responses. CD8+ and CD4+ T cells specific for spike reportedly responded with substantial breadth after vaccination. While placebo recipients had lower spike-specific TCR breadth, vaccine recipients had more.

Method: immunoSEQ multiplex PCR; TCRdb's copy keeps in-frame clones and lacks some. The table lists over 85,000 clones, around 81% of them singletons. This clone was found a few times. Its specificity is unknown. This CDR3 is built from 16 residues. V was trimmed by 4 bases and J by 1 base, leaving 17 bases between them. The germline CDR1 and CDR2 sequences are GTSNPN and SVGIG (reference sequence). The sequences come from peripheral blood, collected after recovery from COVID-19. The sequence came from a human donor who had recovered from COVID-19. The chain is built from TRBV30 and TRBJ1-5, with D possibly matching TRBD1 (5 bases). The CDR3 spells CAWKVQGALSNQPQHF. Written as DNA, the CDR3 is TGTGCCTGGAAGGTACAAGGGGCACTCAGCAATCAGCCCCAGCATTTT.